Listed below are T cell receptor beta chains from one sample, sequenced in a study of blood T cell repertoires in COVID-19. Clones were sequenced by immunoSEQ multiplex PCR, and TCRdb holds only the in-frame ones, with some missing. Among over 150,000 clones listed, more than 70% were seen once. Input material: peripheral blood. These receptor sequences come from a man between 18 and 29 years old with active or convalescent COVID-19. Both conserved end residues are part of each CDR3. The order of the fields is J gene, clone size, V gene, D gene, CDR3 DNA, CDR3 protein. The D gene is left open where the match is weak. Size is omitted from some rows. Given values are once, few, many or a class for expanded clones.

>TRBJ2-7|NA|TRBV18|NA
TGTGCCAGCTCACCAGCTATGCCTAGAACGACAGCGTCCTACGAGCAGTACTTC
CASSPAMPRTTASYEQYF
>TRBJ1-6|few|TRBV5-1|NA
TGCGCCAGCAGCTTGTCCGGGGGTGCGTCACCCCTCCACTTT
CASSLSGGASPLHF
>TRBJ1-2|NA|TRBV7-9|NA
TGTGCCAGCAGCCCATCCACGGATCGAGGCTATGGCTACACCTTC
CASSPSTDRGYGYTF
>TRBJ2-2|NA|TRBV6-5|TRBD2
TGTGCCAGCACTAGCGGGGACACCGGGGAGCTGTTTTTT
CASTSGDTGELFF
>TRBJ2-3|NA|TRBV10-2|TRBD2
TGCGCCAGCAGTGAGTCGAGGACTAGCGGGGGGGCAAAGGATACGCAGTATTTT
CASSESRTSGGAKDTQYF
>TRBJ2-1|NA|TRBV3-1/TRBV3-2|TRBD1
TGTGCCAGCAGCCAAGTGGGATGGCTTAGGACAGGGCAGTTCTTC
CASSQVGWLRTGQFF
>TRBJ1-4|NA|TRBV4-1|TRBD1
TGCGCCAGCAGCCAAGCCGGGACAGGGGTTGAAAAACTGTTTTTT
CASSQAGTGVEKLFF
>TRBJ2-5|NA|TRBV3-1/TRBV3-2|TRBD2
TGTGCCAGCAGGAGGACTAGCGGGGCCAATAGGGGGGAGACCCAGTACTTC
CASRRTSGANRGETQYF
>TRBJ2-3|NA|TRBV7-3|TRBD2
TGTGCCAGCAGCCGAGCGGGAGCTCGCACAGATACGCAGTATTTT
CASSRAGARTDTQYF
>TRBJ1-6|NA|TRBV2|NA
TGTGCCTCTCTGAAGATCCAGAATTCACCCCTCCACTTT
CASLKIQNSPLHF
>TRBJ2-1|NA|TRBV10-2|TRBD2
TGCGCCAGCAGCCTCCTAGCGGGTACCTACAATGAGCAGTTCTTC
CASSLLAGTYNEQFF
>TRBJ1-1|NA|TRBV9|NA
TGTGCCAGCAGCGTAGGATTAACTGGGGAGGGGGGTTTCTTT
CASSVGLTGEGGFF
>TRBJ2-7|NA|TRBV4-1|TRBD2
TGCGCCAGCAGCCAGGAAGGACTAGCGGGAGCCTACGAGCAGTACTTC
CASSQEGLAGAYEQYF
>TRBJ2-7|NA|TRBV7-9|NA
TGTGCCAGCAGCTTAGGCCAGTTCTACGAGCAGTACTTC
CASSLGQFYEQYF